One sample yielded the 32 T cell receptor beta chains listed below, sequenced in a study of blood T cell repertoires in COVID-19. Profiled with immunoSEQ multiplex PCR; TCRdb holds only in-frame clones, not every one. The data contain roughly 180,000 clones, about 85% of them singletons. The sample taken for sequencing was peripheral blood. The receptors derive from a woman aged 50 to 60 with COVID-19, enrolled during active disease.

The chain joins TRBV30 to TRBJ2-4; 8 nucleotides line up with TRBD1. Germline V gene data show CDR1 as GTSNPN and CDR2 as SVGIG (reference sequence). Germline trimming cut 3 bases from V and 9 bases from J; bases unmatched to any gene: 16. This CDR3 comprises 16 residues. The DNA of the CDR3 is TGTGCCTGGAGGGGTATTCAGGGGGCCGAGGGGACCATTCAGTACTTC. It is translated as CAWRGIQGAEGTIQYF.

The chain employs TRBV7-2 and TRBJ1-2, with D perhaps TRBD1 (6 bases). Germline loops: CDR1 SGHTA, CDR2 FQGNSA. The V end lost 4 bases, the J end lost 1 base, and 13 bases lay between the germline ends. This CDR3 contains 15 residues. The CDR3 sequence: CASSSQGPYNYGYTF. The CDR3, as DNA: TGTGCCAGCAGCTCCCAGGGGCCCTATAACTATGGCTACACCTTC.

This chain uses TRBV5-4 with TRBJ2-5; 11 bases agree with TRBD2. This CDR3 comprises 13 residues. Per the germline V gene, CDR1 is SGHNT and CDR2 is YYREEE (reference sequence). With V trimmed by 2 bases and J by 9 bases, 3 bases remained unmatched. The CDR3 nucleotides are TGTGCCAGCAGCTTTAGCGGGGGGGAGGCCCAGTACTTC. Translating gives CASSFSGGEAQYF.

The chain combines TRBV30 with TRBJ1-2; D is perhaps TRBD1 (5 bases). Trimming removed 5 bases from V and 3 bases from J, with 16 bases in between. Germline V lookup: CDR1 GTSNPN, CDR2 SVGIG (reference sequence). The CDR3 loop spans 14 amino acids. The DNA of the CDR3 is TGTGCCTGGGTCAGGGACTTATTGGACTATGGCTACACCTTC. Translating it yields CAWVRDLLDYGYTF.

The chain combines TRBV13 with TRBJ2-2; a weak D match, TRBD1 (6 bases). V was trimmed by 6 bases and J by 0 bases, leaving 8 bases between them. This CDR3 is 14 amino acids long. From germline, CDR1 is PRHDT and CDR2 FYEKMQ (reference sequence). The CDR3 DNA follows: TGTGCCAGCAGGGGGACAACGAACACCGGGGAGCTGTTTTTT. Protein product: CASRGTTNTGELFF.

J is TRBJ2-3 and V is TRBV5-4; the match to TRBD2 covers 11 bases. The CDR3 spans 14 residues. The germline gives CDR1 SGHNT, CDR2 YYREEE (reference sequence). Trimming took 4 bases from V and 14 from J; bases not matched to a gene: 12. CDR3 DNA: TGTGCCAGCAGCCTAGGACTAGCGGGCGGCCGCCCGTATTTT. Translating gives CASSLGLAGGRPYF. Supplemented by reference TRBV5-4 and TRBJ2-3, the full variable domain reads ETGVTQSPTHLIKTRGQQVTLRCSSQSGHNTVSWYQQALGQGPQFIFQYYREEENGRGNFPPRFSGLQFPNYSSELNVNALELDDSALYLCASSLGLAGGRPYFGPGTRLTVL.

The CDR3 loop is CASSPRIPSIAESETQYF. CDR3 DNA: TGTGCCAGCAGCCCCCGAATCCCCAGCATAGCCGAATCTGAGACCCAGTACTTC. V is TRBV7-9 and J is TRBJ2-5; no clear D gene. The CDR3 length is 18 residues. Germline loops: CDR1 SEHNR, CDR2 FQNEAQ (reference sequence). V shed 5 bases and J shed 5 bases, with 27 bases lying between them.

The chain is built from TRBV18 and TRBJ2-7; 11 bases agree with TRBD1. Trimming cost V 6 bases and J 2 bases; bases outside gene matches: 3. The CDR3 is 14 amino acids. The germline CDR1 and CDR2 sequences are KGHSH and LQKENI. CDR3 sequence (DNA): TGTGCCAGCTCGGCGGGACAGGGGGCCTACGAGCAGTACTTC. Translated, it gives CASSAGQGAYEQYF. Full variable domain (outside the CDR3, taken from reference TRBV18 and TRBJ2-7): NAGVMQNPRHLVRRRGQEARLRCSPMKGHSHVYWYRQLPEEGLKFMVYLQKENIIDESGMPKERFSAEFPKEGPSILRIQQVVRGDSAAYFCASSAGQGAYEQYFGPGTRLTVT.

The chain employs TRBV6-5 and TRBJ1-1, with a tentative D call TRBD1 (5 bases). Trimming left V 4 bases short and J 1 base short, with 13 bases between. This CDR3 comprises 15 residues. From germline, CDR1 is MNHEY and CDR2 SVGAGI. CDR3: CASSSLQGRNTEAFF. The CDR3 region has the DNA TGTGCCAGCAGTTCCCTCCAGGGTAGGAACACTGAAGCTTTCTTT.

Turning to this clone: One junction end does not reproduce the germline sequence, and a read error may be involved. This chain uses TRBV7-7 with TRBJ2-2, with 8 bases aligning to TRBD2. The CDR3 consists of 13 residues. Germline CDR1 and CDR2: SSHAT and FNYEAQ (reference sequence). In DNA, the CDR3 is TGTGCTAGCAGCCCGGGGGGGGCCGGGGAGCTGTTTTTT. This gives the protein CASSPGGAGELFF.

This chain links TRBV6-2 or TRBV6-3 with TRBJ2-2; 8 nucleotides agree with TRBD2. Germline lookup yields CDR1 MNHEY and CDR2 SVGEGT. Unmatched junction bases numbered 12, after V lost 4 bases and J lost 2 bases. This CDR3 has 18 amino acids. The CDR3 is CASSSRWIAGINTGELFF. The DNA of the CDR3 is TGTGCCAGCAGTTCCCGGTGGATAGCGGGGATTAACACCGGGGAGCTGTTTTTT.

This clone was seen ten or more times. Other DNA sequences within the sample encode an identical CDR3. The V and J genes are TRBV11-2 and TRBJ1-1; 8 bases line up with TRBD1. CDR3 size: 14 residues. The trim removed 5 bases at V and 1 base at J, leaving 3 bases unmatched. The germline gives CDR1 SGHAT, CDR2 FQNNGV. The CDR3 region has the DNA TGTGCCAGCAGCCCCGGACAGGGGAACACTGAAGCTTTCTTT. Encoded protein: CASSPGQGNTEAFF.

The J gene is TRBJ2-3, the V gene TRBV4-1; TRBD2 matches 10 bases. The V and J ends lost 4 bases and 8 bases, in that order; junction bases with no gene match: 12. There are 16 residues in the CDR3. Germline V gene lookup returns CDR1 MGHRA and CDR2 YSYEKL. In DNA, the CDR3 is TGCGCCAGCAGCCTCGAACAAGCGGGGGGGCTTCTTACGCAGTATTTT. Translated: CASSLEQAGGLLTQYF.

The V gene is TRBV5-1, the J gene TRBJ2-7, with a weak D call TRBD1 (6 bases). Between the trimmed V and J ends, which lost 4 bases and 2 bases, there was a span of 10 bases. From germline, CDR1 is SGHRS and CDR2 YFSETQ. This CDR3 region has 13 residues. CDR3 amino acids: CASSPQGAYEQYF. As DNA, the CDR3 is TGCGCCAGCAGCCCACAGGGAGCCTACGAGCAGTACTTC.

This chain links TRBV11-3 with TRBJ2-2; 9 bases fit TRBD1. CDR1 and CDR2 from the germline V gene are SGHNT and YENEEA. This CDR3 spans 14 amino acids. J lost 8 bases, V lost 4 bases, and 5 bases had no gene match. The CDR3, as DNA: TGTGCCAGCAGCTGGACAGGGGTGGAAGGGGAGCTGTTTTTT. It yields the protein CASSWTGVEGELFF.

This clone has just one count. The V call is TRBV4-3, the J call TRBJ1-1, with D perhaps TRBD1 (5 bases). This CDR3 spans 15 amino acids. The germline CDR1 and CDR2 sequences are LGHNA and YSLEER. V was cut by 1 base and J by 3 bases, with 12 bases left in between. The CDR3 protein is CASSQVQGGDTEAFF. Here the CDR3 DNA reads TGCGCCAGCAGCCAAGTTCAGGGAGGGGACACTGAAGCTTTCTTT.

Written as DNA, the CDR3 is TGTGCCAGCAGCTTAGACCGGGGGGTACGAGAGACCCAGTACTTC. Protein: CASSLDRGVRETQYF. V usage is TRBV7-2 and J usage is TRBJ2-5, with 7 bases that match TRBD2. The CDR3 is made up of 15 amino acids. Germline CDR1 and CDR2: SGHTA and FQGNSA. V shed 1 base, J shed 4 bases, and the junction held 6 bases outside the gene matches.

The rearrangement uses TRBV6-5 and TRBJ1-2; D perhaps matches TRBD1 (6 bases). The V and J ends lost 6 bases and 0 bases respectively, with 11 bases between them. The V gene's germline CDR1 is MNHEY and CDR2 SVGAGI. CDR3 length: 14 amino acids. The CDR3 spells CASRTGVTNYGYTF. The CDR3 nucleotides are TGTGCCAGCAGGACAGGCGTCACTAACTATGGCTACACCTTC.

In its sample, this clone was seen a few times. This chain uses TRBV2 with TRBJ1-6; a possible D gene is TRBD1 (6 bases). The CDR3 runs to 17 residues. The germline gives CDR1 SNHLY, CDR2 FYNNEI. V gave up 7 bases and J gave up 0 bases, with 16 bases separating them. CDR3: CASTDSRGYSYNSPLHF. CDR3 coding DNA: TGTGCCAGCACGGACAGTCGAGGGTACTCCTATAATTCACCCCTCCACTTT.

The rearrangement uses TRBV7-9 and TRBJ2-1; TRBD2 matches 13 bases. The CDR3 covers 17 residues. Losses at the gene ends were 5 bases for V and 1 base for J; bases not matched to a gene: 5. Germline values: CDR1 SEHNR, CDR2 FQNEAQ (reference sequence). The CDR3, as DNA: TGTGCCAGCAGCCCCTGGACTAGCGGGGGTTCCTACAATGAGCAGTTCTTC. This encodes CASSPWTSGGSYNEQFF.

This clone was detected only once. The CDR3 DNA is TGTGCCAGCAGACTCGGATTGGAGGGGCTCGAGCAGTACTTC. It codes for CASRLGLEGLEQYF. The chain joins TRBV4-2 to TRBJ2-7, with a tentative D call TRBD2 (6 bases). The CDR3 contains 14 residues. V lost 6 bases to trimming and J lost 6 bases, with 18 bases between them. Germline V CDR1 and CDR2: LGHNA, YNFKEQ.

This clone came up a few times. The rearrangement uses TRBV7-9 and TRBJ1-4, with 9 bases matching TRBD1. The J segment lost 0 bases and the V segment lost 5 bases, leaving 7 bases of the junction unmatched. There are 17 residues in the CDR3. Germline values: CDR1 SEHNR, CDR2 FQNEAQ (reference sequence). The CDR3 sequence is CASSPGQGWSTNEKLFF. The CDR3 DNA reads TGTGCCAGCAGCCCGGGACAGGGATGGTCAACTAATGAAAAACTGTTTTTT.

V and J are TRBV10-3 and TRBJ1-1; tentatively, D is TRBD1 (6 bases). This CDR3 spans 15 amino acids. CDR1 and CDR2 (germline): ENHRY, SYGVKD. The ends were cut back, 0 bases at V and 1 base at J, with 9 bases in the middle. The CDR3 DNA reads TGTGCCATCAGTGAGTCGGGACACCCGAACACTGAAGCTTTCTTT. Protein: CAISESGHPNTEAFF.

The V call is TRBV19, the J call TRBJ2-7, with a possible D match to TRBD1 (5 bases). This CDR3 is built from 14 residues. The V gene's germline CDR1 is LNHDA and CDR2 SQIVND (reference sequence). With 5 bases removed from V and 2 bases from J, the gap between germline ends came to 13 bases. The CDR3 loop reads CASSFQGRAYEQYF. The CDR3 nucleotides are TGTGCCAGTAGTTTTCAGGGTAGGGCCTACGAGCAGTACTTC.

J is TRBJ1-1 and V is TRBV30, with D possibly being TRBD1 (5 bases). Germline V gene lookup returns CDR1 GTSNPN and CDR2 SVGIG (reference sequence). This CDR3 contains 13 residues. Trimming pared 0 bases from V and 3 bases from J, leaving 8 bases between. The CDR3 bases are TGTGCCTGGAGTGTAAAGGGGTACACTGAAGCTTTCTTT. Translated, it gives CAWSVKGYTEAFF.

The chain has TRBV6-1 and TRBJ1-1, with a weak D call TRBD1 (5 bases). Germline V gene lookup returns CDR1 MNHNS and CDR2 SASEGT. Trimming stripped 1 base from V and 7 bases from J, with 19 bases between. The CDR3 has 16 amino acids. The CDR3 region has the DNA TGTGCCAGCAGTGAAGGGGGCCCTCCAGGGCAAGATGAAGCTTTCTTT. Residues: CASSEGGPPGQDEAFF.

This clone appeared a few times. The chain links TRBV12-3 or TRBV12-4 to TRBJ1-1, with 7 positions matching TRBD1. V lost 2 bases to trimming and J lost 8 bases; unmatched junction nucleotides: 5. The CDR3 extends over 13 amino acids. CDR3 protein: CASSLLGTDEAFF. In nucleotides, the CDR3 is TGTGCCAGCAGTTTATTAGGGACAGACGAAGCTTTCTTT.

The genes are TRBV28 and TRBJ1-1; 10 nucleotides align to TRBD1. V shed 6 bases and J 5 bases; nucleotides not matched to a gene: 3. Germline CDR1 MDHEN, CDR2 SYDVKM. This CDR3 contains 13 residues. The CDR3 loop reads CASRWTGGTEAFF. DNA for the CDR3: TGTGCCAGCAGATGGACAGGGGGGACTGAAGCTTTCTTT.

The CDR3 nucleotides read TGTGCCAGCAGCTTCCTGACAGGGGGGACCGGGGAGCTGTTTTTT. This codes for CASSFLTGGTGELFF. The chain has TRBV7-3 and TRBJ2-2; 9 positions agree with TRBD1. The CDR3 loop spans 15 amino acids. J lost 5 bases, V lost 3 bases, and 4 bases had no gene match. Germline values: CDR1 SGHTA, CDR2 FQGTGA.

V gene TRBV11-3 combines with J gene TRBJ2-3; 8 nucleotides agree with TRBD2. The J segment lost 2 bases and the V segment lost 7 bases, leaving 5 bases of the junction unmatched. This CDR3 has 14 amino acids. The germline V gene encodes CDR1 SGHNT and CDR2 YENEEA. The CDR3 region is CASNPRGATDTQYF. CDR3 DNA: TGTGCCAGCAACCCGCGGGGGGCCACAGATACGCAGTATTTT. Full variable domain (rest looked up from reference TRBV11-3 and TRBJ2-3): EAGVVQSPRYKIIEKKQPVAFWCNPISGHNTLYWYLQNLGQGPELLIRYENEEAVDDSQLPKDRFSAERLKGVDSTLKIQPAELGDSAVYLCASNPRGATDTQYFGPGTRLTVL.

This clone was counted a few times. V usage is TRBV7-8 and J usage is TRBJ1-1; 8 positions agree with TRBD1. V trimming: 5 bases; J trimming: 4 bases; junction bases outside the gene matches: 9. Germline V CDR1 and CDR2: SGHVS, FQNEAQ. This CDR3 has 15 residues. CDR3 sequence reads: CASSEYRGAVTEAFF. As DNA, the CDR3 is TGTGCCAGCAGCGAATACAGGGGGGCCGTCACTGAAGCTTTCTTT.

This chain joins TRBV12-2 and TRBJ1-6; the table's D call of TRBD1 was not tested on the DNA. TRBV12-2 is reported as a pseudogene. The CDR3 is made up of 15 amino acids. The CDR3 loop is CASRTYRGTESPLHF. Here the CDR3 DNA reads TGTGCAAGTCGCACATACAGGGGGACGGAGTCACCCCTCCACTTT.